The 24 T cell receptor beta chains listed next were all sequenced from one sample in a study of T cells in Graves' hyperthyroidism and ophthalmopathy. What was amplified from RNA transcripts were TCR beta CDR3 regions. The HTBI primer set drove a first-round RT-PCR of the TCR CDR3. TCRdb reanalysed the multiplex PCR reads using MiXCR and keeps one entry per CDR3 protein. The data show about 360,000 distinct CDR3 sequences, 20% to 30% seen once. Sequenced sample: blood. The receptor set was obtained from a man aged 50 to 59 with Graves' hyperthyroidism.

CDR3 amino acids: CARRWTSGRTPYNEQFF. In DNA form, the CDR3 reads TGTGCCAGGCGATGGACTAGCGGGAGGACCCCCTACAATGAGCAGTTCTTC. The chain joins TRBV7-2 to TRBJ2-1; TRBD2 matches at 14 bases. The CDR3 spans 17 residues. V dropped 9 bases and J dropped 2; count of bases not matched to a gene: 9. Germline V gene lookup returns CDR1 SGHTA and CDR2 FQGNSA.

This clonotype was recorded a few times. The V gene is TRBV11-2, the J gene TRBJ2-1, with TRBD2 matching 13 bases. V shed 0 bases and J 5 bases; nucleotides not matched to a gene: 7. There are 18 residues in the CDR3. CDR1 SGHAT and CDR2 FQNNGV come from the germline V gene. This CDR3 reads CASSLDLRTSGSNNEQFF. The CDR3 DNA reads TGTGCCAGCAGCTTAGATCTCCGGACTAGCGGGAGTAACAATGAGCAGTTCTTC.

V gene TRBV20-1 combines with J gene TRBJ2-7; TRBD1 aligns across 7 bases. CDR3 size: 14 residues. The germline gives CDR1 DFQATT, CDR2 SNEGSKA (reference sequence). With V trimmed by 6 bases and J by 0 bases, 8 bases remained unmatched. CDR3 in amino acids: CSAHPTGSSYEQYF. The CDR3 region has the DNA TGCAGTGCCCATCCGACAGGGAGCTCCTACGAGCAGTACTTC.

This clonotype was seen a handful of times. The chain has TRBV2 and TRBJ1-1; TRBD1 might be the D (6 bases). The CDR3 consists of 14 residues. Germline V CDR1 and CDR2: SNHLY, FYNNEI. V was pared by 4 bases and J by 4 bases, with 13 bases between. Written as DNA, the CDR3 is TGTGCCAGCAGTGGGCTGAAACAGGGCACTGAAGCTTTCTTT. This translates into CASSGLKQGTEAFF.

This rearrangement joins TRBV10-2 to TRBJ2-3; unclear D gene. In germline, CDR1 is WSHSY, CDR2 SAAADI. The germline V and J ends were trimmed by 10 bases and 0 bases, with 5 bases remaining between them. The CDR3 is 11 residues long. The CDR3 loop reads CATTSTDTQYF. Written as DNA, the CDR3 is TGCGCCACGACTAGCACAGATACGCAGTATTTT.

This clonotype was recorded a few times. This chain uses TRBV19 with TRBJ1-2; the D gene is possibly TRBD1 (6 bases). V dropped 2 bases and J dropped 2 bases, with 6 bases sitting between them. Looked up from germline, CDR1 is LNHDA and CDR2 is SQIVND (reference sequence). The CDR3 is 13 amino acids. The chain's CDR3 is CASSITGNYGYTF. For the CDR3, the DNA is TGTGCCAGTAGTATAACAGGGAACTATGGCTACACCTTC.

This clonotype has ten or more counts. The chain carries TRBV6-1 and TRBJ1-1, with TRBD1 matching over 7 bases. The germline V gene encodes CDR1 MNHNS and CDR2 SASEGT. The CDR3 covers 15 residues. V was pared by 4 bases and J by 10 bases, with 15 bases of the junction left unmatched. CDR3 in DNA: TGTGCCAGCAGTGGACCCACAAACAGGGGTCCGACAGCTTTCTTT. Translating it yields CASSGPTNRGPTAFF.

The chain uses TRBV20-1 and TRBJ1-1; no clear D. The V gene lost 0 bases and the J gene lost 5 bases, with 7 bases spanning the gap. Germline V lookup: CDR1 DFQATT, CDR2 SNEGSKA (reference sequence). This CDR3 has 12 residues. The CDR3 loop reads CSARDRITEAFF. CDR3 DNA sequence: TGCAGTGCTAGAGACAGGATTACTGAAGCTTTCTTT.

The chain uses TRBV20-1 and TRBJ2-7, with a weak D call TRBD1 (6 bases). V was trimmed by 0 bases and J by 1 base, leaving 16 bases between them. The CDR3 totals 16 residues. The germline gives CDR1 DFQATT, CDR2 SNEGSKA (reference sequence). The CDR3 nucleotides read TGCAGTGCTAGAGATTCTAGAGGGACACCGTCCTACGAGCAGTACTTC. As protein: CSARDSRGTPSYEQYF.

This clonotype was observed many times. The chain combines TRBV11-2 with TRBJ2-1; no reliable D call. V lost 0 bases to trimming and J lost 5 bases, with 5 bases between them. Germline CDR1 reads SGHAT; CDR2 reads FQNNGV. The CDR3 runs 13 residues. The CDR3: CASSLDWNNEQFF. The CDR3 DNA reads TGTGCCAGCAGCTTAGATTGGAACAATGAGCAGTTCTTC.

This clonotype was seen many times. The chain recombines TRBV7-9 with TRBJ2-5; no definite D call. From germline, CDR1 is SEHNR and CDR2 FQNEAQ (reference sequence). With 9 bases removed from V and 1 base from J, the gap between germline ends came to 6 bases. This CDR3 has 11 residues. This CDR3 reads CASGPQETQYF. CDR3 in DNA: TGTGCCAGTGGACCCCAAGAGACCCAGTACTTC.

This clonotype was picked up a small number of times. V and J are TRBV12-3 or TRBV12-4 and TRBJ2-7, with D hard to call. This CDR3 comprises 13 residues. The V end lost 1 base, the J end lost 0 bases, and 4 bases lay between the germline ends. DNA for the CDR3: TGTGCCAGCAGTTTAGAGACCTCCTACGAGCAGTACTTC. This sequence encodes CASSLETSYEQYF.

This clonotype has at least ten counts. The chain links TRBV27 to TRBJ2-5; 11 bases map to TRBD2. The CDR3 runs to 16 residues. Trimming at V came to 3 bases and at J to 4 bases, leaving 7 bases not matched to a gene. Germline assignment: CDR1 MNHEY and CDR2 SMNVEV (reference sequence). CDR3 in amino acids: CASSLTLAGVLETQYF. CDR3 nucleotides: TGTGCCAGCAGTTTGACACTAGCGGGAGTTTTAGAGACCCAGTACTTC.

The V and J genes are TRBV5-1 and TRBJ1-5, with D maybe TRBD1 (5 bases). CDR1 is SGHRS, CDR2 YFSETQ, per germline. The germline V and J ends were trimmed by 4 bases and 2 bases, with 10 bases remaining between them. The CDR3 runs 14 residues. The CDR3 DNA is TGCGCCAGCAGCCCGGACATGGGCAATCAGCCCCAGCATTTT. Translated, it gives CASSPDMGNQPQHF.

The chain uses TRBV19 and TRBJ1-1; D not certain. Germline-derived CDR1 and CDR2 are LNHDA and SQIVND (reference sequence). Trimming removed 1 base at V and 2 bases at J, with 8 bases between. The CDR3 is 14 amino acids. The CDR3 protein is CASSIGGPNTEAFF. CDR3 nucleotides: TGTGCCAGTAGTATAGGGGGTCCCAACACTGAAGCTTTCTTT. The variable domain in full, with the rest retrieved from reference TRBV19 and TRBJ1-1, is DGGITQSPKYLFRKEGQNVTLSCEQNLNHDAMYWYRQDPGQGLRLIYYSQIVNDFQKGDIAEGYSVSREKKESFPLTVTSAQKNPTAFYLCASSIGGPNTEAFFGQGTRLTVV.

In this sample, this clonotype turned up a few times. The rearrangement joins TRBV18 to TRBJ2-1; D unresolved. Germline CDR1 is KGHSH and CDR2 is LQKENI. This CDR3 is 15 amino acids long. The ends were cut back, 6 bases at V and 0 bases at J, with 12 bases in the middle. The CDR3 DNA is TGTGCCAGCTCCCCGAGCAGACCCTCCTACAATGAGCAGTTCTTC. This codes for CASSPSRPSYNEQFF. The full variable domain, with the rest looked up from reference TRBV18 and TRBJ2-1, is NAGVMQNPRHLVRRRGQEARLRCSPMKGHSHVYWYRQLPEEGLKFMVYLQKENIIDESGMPKERFSAEFPKEGPSILRIQQVVRGDSAAYFCASSPSRPSYNEQFFGPGTRLTVL.

The table lists this clonotype with a few counts. The V gene is TRBV13, the J gene TRBJ2-7; TRBD1 agrees at 12 bases. Trimming at V came to 3 bases and at J to 5 bases, leaving 8 bases not matched to a gene. The CDR3 has 16 residues. The germline V gene encodes CDR1 PRHDT and CDR2 FYEKMQ (reference sequence). DNA for the CDR3: TGTGCCAGCAGCTTCGGAACCGGGACAGGGGGCCACGAGCAGTACTTC. Residues: CASSFGTGTGGHEQYF.

The chain recombines TRBV7-2 with TRBJ2-5, with D possibly TRBD2 on 5 matching bases. Germline values: CDR1 SGHTA, CDR2 FQGNSA. V was cut by 0 bases and J by 5 bases, with 10 bases left in between. The CDR3 is 14 amino acids. The CDR3 DNA reads TGTGCCAGCAGCTTAGCGGGAACGGGGGAGACCCAGTACTTC. Translating it yields CASSLAGTGETQYF. Drawing the rest from reference TRBV7-2 and TRBJ2-5, the complete variable domain is GAGVSQSPSNKVTEKGKDVELRCDPISGHTALYWYRQSLGQGLEFLIYFQGNSAPDKSGLPSDRFSAERTGGSVSTLTIQRTQQEDSAVYLCASSLAGTGETQYFGPGTRLLVL.

V gene TRBV30 combines with J gene TRBJ2-1; 10 bases are a match to TRBD2. This CDR3 contains 15 residues. Per the germline V gene, CDR1 is GTSNPN and CDR2 is SVGIG (reference sequence). V shed 3 bases, J shed 10 bases, and the junction held 12 bases outside the gene matches. The CDR3 bases are TGTGCCTGGAGCGACGCGGGGCTAGCGGGAGAGGAGCAGTTCTTC. Amino acid sequence: CAWSDAGLAGEEQFF.

This chain links TRBV5-1 with TRBJ2-7; 9 nucleotides line up with TRBD1. CDR3 size: 14 residues. J gave up 6 bases and V 0 bases, and 4 bases lay outside the gene matches. CDR1 and CDR2 from the germline V gene are SGHRS and YFSETQ. The CDR3 DNA sequence: TGCGCCAGCAGCTTGGGACAGGGGGGGCTCGAGCAGTACTTC. Protein sequence: CASSLGQGGLEQYF.

The rearrangement joins TRBV5-6 to TRBJ1-1; 7 positions agree with TRBD1. Germline assignment: CDR1 SGHDT and CDR2 YYEEEE. This CDR3 is built from 13 residues. Losses at the gene ends were 7 bases for V and 3 bases for J; bases not matched to a gene: 6. The CDR3 coding sequence is TGTGCCAGCCGAAGAACAGGGGACACTGAAGCTTTCTTT. This encodes CASRRTGDTEAFF.

In this sample, this clonotype turned up many times. The chain uses TRBV2 and TRBJ2-7, with TRBD2 matching 10 bases. This CDR3 spans 16 amino acids. Germline CDR1 and CDR2: SNHLY and FYNNEI. V was clipped by 6 bases and J by 6 bases; unmatched bases: 14. CDR3 DNA: TGTGCCAGCAGCCTCGACAGCGGGAGGGGAAGAGGCGAGCAGTACTTC. Translating it yields CASSLDSGRGRGEQYF.

This clonotype was counted at least ten times. The chain is built from TRBV6-2 or TRBV6-3 and TRBJ2-7; D remains unclear. V dropped 2 bases and J dropped 3 bases, with 8 bases sitting between them. The CDR3 loop spans 13 amino acids. CDR1 and CDR2 from the germline V gene are MNHEY and SVGEGT. The CDR3 DNA reads as TGTGCCAGCAGTTACGGCAGACTCTACGAGCAGTACTTC. Residues: CASSYGRLYEQYF.

This clonotype has ten or more counts. V is TRBV19 and J is TRBJ2-5; D not certain. The length of the CDR3 is 11 residues. Between the trimmed V and J ends, which lost 9 bases and 4 bases, there was a span of 9 bases. Germline CDR1 and CDR2: LNHDA and SQIVND (reference sequence). Here the CDR3 DNA reads TGTGCCAGCAGCATTAGAGAGACCCAGTACTTC. Translated: CASSIRETQYF. Full variable domain (missing parts from reference TRBV19 and TRBJ2-5): DGGITQSPKYLFRKEGQNVTLSCEQNLNHDAMYWYRQDPGQGLRLIYYSQIVNDFQKGDIAEGYSVSREKKESFPLTVTSAQKNPTAFYLCASSIRETQYFGPGTRLLVL.